Listed below are T cell receptor beta chains from one sample, sequenced in a study of human T cells and chemical hapten exposure. TCRdb re-derived calls from the RACE reads in MiXCR, one entry per CDR3 protein. The sample holds 80,000 to 100,000 distinct CDR3 sequences, roughly 27% seen once. The sample was whole blood, taken in connection with sensitization to the hapten diphenylcyclopropenone (DPC). These receptors came from a middle-aged man with alopecia areata. Some clones in this sample may be carry-over from other donors' samples. CDR3s include the opening cysteine and the closing phenylalanine or tryptophan. D genes are given only for firm matches. For some rows the clone size is stated as once, few or many, or as a class when expanded; others skip it.

J | V | D | size | DNA | CDR3
TRBJ2-1 | TRBV5-5 | TRBD2 | few | TGTGCCACCTCCCGTGCGGGAGGGCCCGATGAGCAGTTCTTC | CATSRAGGPDEQFF
TRBJ2-7 | TRBV15 | TRBD1 | . | TGTGCCACCAGCAGAAAGGACAGGGGGGGGGCGCAGTACTTC | CATSRKDRGGAQYF
TRBJ2-3 | TRBV29-1 | . | . | TGCAGCGTTGAAGATCTATCCGGGAACACAGATACGCAGTATTTT | CSVEDLSGNTDTQYF
TRBJ2-2 | TRBV6-2/TRBV6-3 | TRBD1 | once | TGTGCCAGCAGTTCCCCCAGGAAGGGGGCACGGACCGGGGAGCTGTTTTTT | CASSSPRKGARTGELFF
TRBJ2-3 | TRBV9 | . | . | TGTGCCAGCAGCCCCCGGAAGATTAGCACAGATACGCAGTATTTT | CASSPRKISTDTQYF
TRBJ2-1 | TRBV6-1 | TRBD1 | . | TGTGCCAGCTTATCATCCGGGACAGGGTCTTACAATGAGCAGTTCTTC | CASLSSGTGSYNEQFF
TRBJ2-1 | TRBV7-9 | . | . | TGTGCCAGCAGCCTGGGGGGACTCTCCTACAATGAGCAGTTCTTC | CASSLGGLSYNEQFF
TRBJ1-2 | TRBV7-9 | . | . | TGTGCCAGCAGCTTGACTGAAAACTATGGCTACACCTTC | CASSLTENYGYTF
TRBJ2-1 | TRBV28 | TRBD2 | few | TGTGCCAGCAGTTCCCGGACTAGCGGATACTACAATGAGCAGTTCTTC | CASSSRTSGYYNEQFF
TRBJ2-7 | TRBV27 | . | . | TGTGCCAGCAGTTTTTCCGGACAGCTGTCGCAGTACTTC | CASSFSGQLSQYF
TRBJ2-5 | TRBV5-1 | . | . | TGCGCCAGCAGCTTGGCGTTGGAGACCCAGTACTTC | CASSLALETQYF
TRBJ2-1 | TRBV20-1 | . | few | TGCAGTGCTAGATCTAGCGTCCCACCCAATGAGCAGTTCTTC | CSARSSVPPNEQFF
TRBJ2-3 | TRBV24-1 | TRBD1 | few | TGTGCCACCAGTGGTTTAACGAGACAGGGCTATGGAGATACGCAGTATTTT | CATSGLTRQGYGDTQYF
TRBJ1-3 | TRBV6-6 | TRBD1 | once | TGTGCCAGCAGCCGGGGGACAGGCCTCTCTGGAAACACCATATATTTT | CASSRGTGLSGNTIYF